Reported below is one T cell receptor (beta chain). Antigen specificity is unknown. Healthy bone marrow donors made up the donor group. PCR involved 60 Vbeta and 13 Jbeta primers. Sequencing was performed with immunoSEQ multiplex PCR; in TCRdb, only in-frame clones are kept and a portion is missing. This sample carries roughly 190,000 clones, 87% of them seen once, and the ten largest clones take about 1%. The data derive from a study of cytomegalovirus exposure and HLA in healthy donors. Germline V gene data show CDR1 as SGHTS and CDR2 as YDEGEE. The CDR3 consists of 15 residues. Losses at the gene ends were 4 bases for V and 4 bases for J; bases not matched to a gene: 6. Findings of the study overall: CMV serostatus was the only immune exposure information that was available. V segments that were indistinguishable, TRBV6-2 and TRBV6-3 among them, were omitted from analysis.

Source material: PBMCs. This sequence originates from a boy between 2 and 10 years old in good health and CMV-seronegative. The genes are TRBV5-8 and TRBJ2-2, with TRBD1 matching 8 bases. The CDR3 is CASSLGQVVTGELFF. In DNA, the CDR3 is TGTGCCAGCAGCCTGGGACAGGTGGTCACCGGGGAGCTGTTTTTT.